This T cell receptor (beta chain) comes out of a study of metastatic and nonmetastatic thyroid tumors. Study-level information: Where malignant and benign thyroid patients were concerned, repertoires were compared across blood and tumor or nodule tissue.

Original methodology: What underpinned the distant-metastasis classifier for papillary thyroid cancer was the set of CDR3 differences across clinicopathological groups. TCRdb ran MiXCR on the PCR reads. The V and J calls were determined by TCRdb, not by the authors. In the table there are tens of thousands of clones, under 20% of which are singletons. V lost 2 bases to trimming and J lost 4 bases, with 10 bases between them. The CDR3 extends over 15 amino acids. Per germline, CDR1 SGHRS and CDR2 YFSETQ. No patient received treatment before thyroid surgery. Whole-study results and caveats: Benign nodules reportedly had significantly lower TCR beta diversity than malignant thyroid tumors in blood and tumor.

This clone showed up many times. Its antigen is currently unknown. Material: blood. This clonotype was obtained from a female donor with papillary thyroid cancer or a benign thyroid nodule (not recorded which). Some clones in this sample may be carry-over from other donors' samples. The chain joins TRBV5-1 to TRBJ1-6, with a tentative D call TRBD1 (5 bases). The CDR3 protein is CASSLRGPYNSPLHF. CDR3 DNA sequence: TGCGCCAGCAGCTTACGGGGACCTTATAATTCACCCCTCCACTTT.